This T cell receptor beta chain was recovered during a study of CD8 T cells in Susac syndrome. The wider study: Treatment at blood withdrawal was none, corticosteroids, or intravenous immunoglobulin alone in Susac syndrome patients.

On this clonotype itself: Its antigen is unknown.

The CDR3 has 13 residues. Trimming took off 7 bases at V and 2 bases at J, with 12 bases between the two ends. Points from the study as a whole: Susac CD8+ clonal expansion peaked in TEMRA cells and active patients.

Through negative isolation, CD4+ and CD8+ T cells were obtained, while TEMRA cells were enriched using FACS. RNA was extracted with the RNeasy kit, and a quantity of roughly 0.5 to 1 ug was reverse transcribed using random hexamers. immunoSEQ multiplex PCR amplified TCR beta CDR3 across 54 Vbeta, 13 Jbeta. TCRdb reanalysed the immunoSEQ multiplex PCR reads using MiXCR and keeps one entry per CDR3 protein. The sample records 95,000 to 150,000 distinct CDR3 sequences, just under 95% being singletons. This chain uses TRBV12-3 or TRBV12-4 with TRBJ2-7; tentatively, D is TRBD2 (5 bases). Sequenced sample: CD8+ T cells from PBMCs. This sequence was found in a human donor with Susac syndrome. This CDR3 is CASTRWGAYEQYF. The CDR3, as DNA: TGTGCCAGCACCCGTTGGGGAGCCTACGAGCAGTACTTC.